Listed below are T cell receptor beta chains from one sample, sequenced in a study of T-cell reconstitution after alpha-beta-depleted transplantation in children. TCRdb used MiXCR to reprocess the PCR reads, holding one entry per CDR3 protein. The sample yields a few hundred thousand distinct CDR3 sequences, approximately 42% seen once. The material sequenced was PBMCs, taken before TCRalphabeta/CD19-depleted stem cell transplant. All receptors derive from a girl aged 2 to 9 with aplastic anemia, due to receive a stem cell transplant. The CDR3 runs from the conserved cysteine through the conserved F or W. The D gene is left open where the match is weak. Some rows have no size entry. The others give once, few or many, or a class for an expanded clone.

J,V,size,D,CDR3,DNA
TRBJ2-7,TRBV4-1,-,TRBD2,CASSQRLAGGQYF,TGCGCCAGCAGCCAAAGGCTAGCGGGCGGGCAGTACTTC
TRBJ2-1,TRBV4-2,-,-,CASSQVGDPASNEQFF,TGTGCCAGCAGCCAAGTGGGGGACCCCGCTAGCAATGAGCAGTTCTTC
TRBJ1-2,TRBV5-1,few,-,CASSLGGLQDYGYTF,TGCGCCAGCAGCTTAGGGGGACTACAAGACTATGGCTACACCTTC
TRBJ2-1,TRBV5-1,few,TRBD2,CASSATASGMNEQFF,TGCGCCAGCAGCGCGACAGCTAGCGGAATGAATGAGCAGTTCTTC
TRBJ2-7,TRBV4-1,-,-,CASSQGGRLDEQYF,TGCGCCAGCAGCCAAGGGGGCCGGCTCGACGAGCAGTACTTC
TRBJ2-7,TRBV28,once,TRBD1,CGSSWTGKNFYEQYF,TGTGGCAGCAGTTGGACAGGGAAGAATTTCTACGAGCAGTACTTC
TRBJ1-6,TRBV20-1,few,-,CSVHREGDSPLHF,TGCAGTGTCCACAGGGAGGGAGATTCACCCCTCCACTTT
TRBJ2-2,TRBV12-3/TRBV12-4,many,-,CASSQGPGELFF,TGTGCCAGCAGTCAGGGTCCCGGGGAGCTGTTTTTT
TRBJ2-3,TRBV7-2,-,TRBD2,CASSRTSGGAADTQYF,TGTGCCAGCAGCCGAACTAGCGGGGGGGCCGCAGATACGCAGTATTTT
TRBJ2-5,TRBV4-2,-,TRBD2,CASSLGGKEETQYF,TGTGCCAGCAGCCTGGGAGGGAAGGAAGAGACCCAGTACTTC
TRBJ2-7,TRBV20-1,many,TRBD1,CSWEGQGDSYEQYF,TGCAGTTGGGAGGGACAGGGGGATTCCTACGAGCAGTACTTC
TRBJ2-2,TRBV7-9,few,-,CASSLKEGSGELFF,TGTGCCAGCAGCTTAAAGGAGGGTTCCGGGGAGCTGTTTTTT
TRBJ1-1,TRBV5-1,-,TRBD1,CASSFNRGMGTEAFF,TGCGCCAGCAGCTTTAACAGGGGCATGGGCACTGAAGCTTTCTTT
TRBJ2-1,TRBV9,few,TRBD2,CASSVSTSGRAQNNEQFF,TGTGCCAGCAGCGTTTCGACTAGCGGGAGGGCCCAGAACAATGAGCAGTTCTTC
TRBJ1-1,TRBV20-1,many,-,CSAPEQGAEAFF,TGCAGTGCTCCCGAGCAGGGCGCTGAAGCTTTCTTT
TRBJ2-3,TRBV4-1,once,-,CASAEGTSTDTQYF,TGCGCCAGCGCCGAGGGAACCAGCACAGATACGCAGTATTTT
TRBJ2-1,TRBV5-1,few,TRBD1,CASSLVQGGRNEQFF,TGCGCCAGCAGCTTGGTACAGGGGGGACGGAATGAGCAGTTCTTC
TRBJ2-6,TRBV27,few,-,CASSPYAISGANVLTF,TGTGCCAGCAGTCCCTACGCGATATCCGGGGCCAACGTCCTGACTTTC
TRBJ1-5,TRBV6-1,-,TRBD1,CASSETPPGGPNSNQPQHF,TGTGCCAGCAGTGAAACCCCTCCAGGGGGGCCGAATAGCAATCAGCCCCAGCATTTT
TRBJ2-7,TRBV20-1,-,-,CSASFPGANEQYF,TGCAGTGCTAGTTTCCCTGGGGCTAACGAGCAGTACTTC
TRBJ2-1,TRBV19,-,-,CASSISTNEQFF,TGTGCCAGTAGTATATCGACAAATGAGCAGTTCTTC
TRBJ2-2,TRBV20-1,-,TRBD1,CSAYGPGTGGDTGELFF,TGCAGTGCTTACGGTCCCGGGACAGGGGGGGACACCGGGGAGCTGTTTTTT
TRBJ2-7,TRBV20-1,-,TRBD2,CSARGRIAGVIDEQYF,TGCAGTGCTAGAGGGCGAATAGCGGGAGTTATCGACGAGCAGTACTTC
TRBJ2-1,TRBV4-2,-,-,CASSPLGGPSYNEQFF,TGTGCCAGCAGCCCGTTAGGAGGGCCGTCTTACAATGAGCAGTTCTTC
TRBJ1-1,TRBV19,-,-,CASSIPSPEAFF,TGTGCCAGTAGTATACCGAGCCCTGAAGCTTTCTTT
TRBJ1-5,TRBV7-9,-,TRBD1,CASSATGARNQPQHF,TGTGCCAGCAGCGCTACAGGGGCCCGCAATCAGCCCCAGCATTTT
TRBJ2-1,TRBV7-9,many,-,CASSLERSSGSQSYNEQFF,TGTGCCAGCAGCTTAGAAAGGTCGAGCGGGTCCCAGTCCTACAATGAGCAGTTCTTC
TRBJ1-3,TRBV6-1,few,TRBD1,CASRATGGNGNTIYF,TGTGCCAGCAGGGCTACAGGGGGCAATGGAAACACCATATATTTT
TRBJ2-7,TRBV20-1,-,TRBD2,CSASELGTSSHEQYF,TGCAGTGCATCAGAGCTCGGGACTAGTTCCCACGAGCAGTACTTC
TRBJ1-2,TRBV5-1,-,-,CASSLGTQRGGYTF,TGCGCCAGCAGCTTGGGAACCCAGCGAGGTGGCTACACCTTC
TRBJ1-2,TRBV29-1,many,TRBD1,CSVEDHPGGDGYTF,TGCAGCGTTGAAGATCATCCAGGGGGGGATGGCTACACCTTC
TRBJ2-7,TRBV7-3,-,-,CASSPSRAGEQYF,TGTGCCAGCAGCCCTAGCAGGGCCGGCGAGCAGTACTTC
TRBJ2-1,TRBV20-1,many,TRBD2,CSARDRSASGNSYNEQFF,TGCAGTGCTAGAGATAGGAGCGCTAGCGGTAACTCCTACAATGAGCAGTTCTTC
TRBJ1-1,TRBV6-6,once,-,CATGGQNTEAFF,TGTGCCACCGGGGGCCAGAACACTGAAGCTTTCTTT
TRBJ2-6,TRBV7-9,many,TRBD1,CASSFWTGAGANVLTF,TGTGCCAGCAGCTTCTGGACAGGGGCTGGGGCCAACGTCCTGACTTTC
TRBJ2-3,TRBV7-9,-,-,CASSPQWGIADTQYF,TGTGCCAGCAGCCCACAATGGGGGATCGCAGATACGCAGTATTTT
TRBJ2-1,TRBV5-1,-,-,CASSWRLDEQFF,TGCGCCAGCAGCTGGAGGTTGGATGAGCAGTTCTTC
TRBJ1-1,TRBV20-1,many,TRBD1,CSAIPDRGEAFF,TGCAGTGCGATACCCGACAGGGGTGAAGCTTTCTTT
TRBJ2-1,TRBV20-1,many,TRBD2,CSAQTGRVGNEQFF,TGCAGTGCCCAAACCGGGAGGGTAGGCAATGAGCAGTTCTTC
TRBJ1-5,TRBV20-1,few,-,CSAARNQPQHF,TGCAGTGCAGCTAGAAATCAGCCCCAGCATTTT
TRBJ1-5,TRBV28,once,-,CASSFSQPNQPQHF,TGTGCCAGCAGTTTCAGCCAGCCCAATCAGCCCCAGCATTTT
TRBJ1-1,TRBV6-1,-,TRBD1,CASRRQGLPLEAFF,TGTGCCAGCAGAAGACAGGGTTTACCCCTTGAAGCTTTCTTT
TRBJ1-3,TRBV10-2,many,-,CASSAGGGISGNTIYF,TGCGCCAGCAGTGCCGGAGGTGGAATCTCTGGAAACACCATATATTTT
TRBJ2-7,TRBV20-1,-,TRBD1,CSARTGGLGQYF,TGCAGTGCTAGAACAGGGGGCCTGGGGCAGTACTTC
TRBJ1-1,TRBV4-1,-,TRBD1,CASSLTGDLMNTEAFF,TGCGCCAGCAGCCTGACAGGGGACTTAATGAACACTGAAGCTTTCTTT
TRBJ1-1,TRBV6-5,-,-,CASSYSRGWDTEAFF,TGTGCCAGCAGTTACTCGCGAGGGTGGGACACTGAAGCTTTCTTT
TRBJ2-1,TRBV7-9,-,-,CASSLVSYEQFF,TGTGCCAGCAGCTTAGTTAGCTATGAGCAGTTCTTC
TRBJ2-2,TRBV12-3/TRBV12-4,few,-,CASSLAVSTGELFF,TGTGCCAGCAGCTTGGCTGTTTCCACCGGGGAGCTGTTTTTT
TRBJ1-2,TRBV12-3/TRBV12-4,many,-,CASSDGGRYGYTF,TGTGCCAGTTCGGACGGGGGGCGTTATGGCTACACCTTC
TRBJ1-2,TRBV5-5,many,-,CASSLYVLDRLGYTF,TGTGCCAGCAGCTTGTACGTACTAGACCGGCTTGGCTACACCTTC
TRBJ1-2,TRBV7-2,many,-,CASSPGTVYGYTF,TGTGCCAGCAGCCCCGGGACTGTCTATGGCTACACCTTC
TRBJ2-7,TRBV6-5,few,-,CASSYPVFPPQGTSF,TGTGCCAGCAGTTACCCGGTGTTTCCCCCTCAGGGGACTTCATTC
TRBJ2-3,TRBV12-3/TRBV12-4,many,TRBD2,CASSPFLAGLTDTQYF,TGTGCCAGCAGCCCCTTTTTAGCGGGGCTCACAGATACGCAGTATTTT
TRBJ2-5,TRBV19,few,TRBD2,CASSTTSGSGETQYF,TGTGCCAGTAGTACCACTAGCGGCAGCGGTGAGACCCAGTACTTC